Sequencing of this T cell receptor beta chain was carried out in a study of cytotoxic CD8 clonotypes in ibrutinib-treated CLL. The CDR3 runs to 13 residues. J was trimmed by 5 bases and V by 10 bases; bases with no gene match: 7. Per the germline V gene, CDR1 is LNHDA and CDR2 is SQIVND (reference sequence). Using immunoSEQ multiplex PCR, the repertoire was profiled, and TCRdb retains in-frame clones only, with some absent. The data contain over 150,000 clones, approximately 80% of them seen just once; the ten biggest clones take up around 2.1%. The specimen was PBMCs, collected after 12 months of ibrutinib treatment. The clonotype comes from a human donor with chronic lymphocytic leukemia. The rearrangement joins TRBV19 to TRBJ1-4, with 7 bases fitting TRBD1. For the CDR3, the DNA is TGTGCCATTCTACAGGGGACAAATGAAAAACTGTTTTTT. Protein sequence: CAILQGTNEKLFF.